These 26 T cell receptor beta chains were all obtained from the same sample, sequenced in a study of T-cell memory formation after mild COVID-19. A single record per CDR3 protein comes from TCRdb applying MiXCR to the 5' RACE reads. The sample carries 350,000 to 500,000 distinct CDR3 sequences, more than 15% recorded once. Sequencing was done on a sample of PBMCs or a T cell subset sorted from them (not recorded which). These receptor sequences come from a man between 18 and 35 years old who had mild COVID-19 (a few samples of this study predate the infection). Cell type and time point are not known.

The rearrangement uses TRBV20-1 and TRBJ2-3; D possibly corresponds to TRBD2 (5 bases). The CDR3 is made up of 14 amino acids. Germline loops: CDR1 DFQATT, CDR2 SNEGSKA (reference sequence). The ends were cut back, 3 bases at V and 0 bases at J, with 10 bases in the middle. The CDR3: CSASSGVSTDTQYF. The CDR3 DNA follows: TGCAGTGCTAGTTCCGGGGTCAGCACAGATACGCAGTATTTT.

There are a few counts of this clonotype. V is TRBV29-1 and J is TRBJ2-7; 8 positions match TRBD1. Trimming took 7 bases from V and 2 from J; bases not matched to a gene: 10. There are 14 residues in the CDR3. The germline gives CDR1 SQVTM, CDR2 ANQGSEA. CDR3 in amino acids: CSAKDRGPTYEQYF. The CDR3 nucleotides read TGCAGCGCCAAAGACAGGGGCCCGACCTACGAGCAGTACTTC.

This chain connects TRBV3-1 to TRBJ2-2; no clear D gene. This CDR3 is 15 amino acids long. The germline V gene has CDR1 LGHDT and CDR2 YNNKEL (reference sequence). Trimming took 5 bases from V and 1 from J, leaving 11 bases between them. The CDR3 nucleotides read TGTGCCAGCAGCTCATCGCCGGGGAACACCGGGGAGCTGTTTTTT. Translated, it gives CASSSSPGNTGELFF.

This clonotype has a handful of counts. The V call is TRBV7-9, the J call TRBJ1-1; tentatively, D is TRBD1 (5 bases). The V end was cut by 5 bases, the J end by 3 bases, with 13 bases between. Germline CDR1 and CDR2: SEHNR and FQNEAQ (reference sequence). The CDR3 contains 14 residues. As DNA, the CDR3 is TGTGCCAGCAGCCCCGGCTGGGGGGACACTGAAGCTTTCTTT. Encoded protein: CASSPGWGDTEAFF.

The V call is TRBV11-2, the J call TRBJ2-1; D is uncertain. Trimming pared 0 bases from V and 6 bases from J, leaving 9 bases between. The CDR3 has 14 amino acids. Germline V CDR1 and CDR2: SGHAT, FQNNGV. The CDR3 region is CASSLDSSGNEQFF. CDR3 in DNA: TGTGCCAGCAGCTTAGATAGCTCGGGCAATGAGCAGTTCTTC.

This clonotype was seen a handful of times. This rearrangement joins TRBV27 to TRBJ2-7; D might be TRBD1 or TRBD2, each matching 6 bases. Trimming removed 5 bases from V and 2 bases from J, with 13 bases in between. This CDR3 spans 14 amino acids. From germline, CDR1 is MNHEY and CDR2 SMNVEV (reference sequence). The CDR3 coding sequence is TGTGCCAGCAGTCGCGGGACACCAGCCTACGAGCAGTACTTC. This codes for CASSRGTPAYEQYF.

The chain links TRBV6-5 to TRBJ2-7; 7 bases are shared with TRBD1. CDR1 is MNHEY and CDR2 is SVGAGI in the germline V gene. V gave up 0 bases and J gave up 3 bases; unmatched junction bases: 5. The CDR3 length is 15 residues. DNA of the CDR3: TGTGCCAGCAGTTACTCGAGTGCAGGGGGCTACGAGCAGTACGTC. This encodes CASSYSSAGGYEQYV.

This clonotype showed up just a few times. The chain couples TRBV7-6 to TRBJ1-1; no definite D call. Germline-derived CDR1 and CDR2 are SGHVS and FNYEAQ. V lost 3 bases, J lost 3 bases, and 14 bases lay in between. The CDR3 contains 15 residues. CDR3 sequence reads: CASSFGSLADTEAFF. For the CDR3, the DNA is TGTGCCAGCAGCTTTGGAAGTCTAGCTGACACTGAAGCTTTCTTT.

The CDR3 region has the DNA TGTGCCAGCAGTTACCCAGCCGGACGGACCACCGGGGAGCTGTTTTTT. Translation gives CASSYPAGRTTGELFF. This sequence joins TRBV6-6 and TRBJ2-2, with unresolved D. CDR1 and CDR2 (germline): MNHNY, SVGAGI (reference sequence). V shed 2 bases and J shed 4 bases, with 14 bases lying between them. The CDR3 has 16 residues.

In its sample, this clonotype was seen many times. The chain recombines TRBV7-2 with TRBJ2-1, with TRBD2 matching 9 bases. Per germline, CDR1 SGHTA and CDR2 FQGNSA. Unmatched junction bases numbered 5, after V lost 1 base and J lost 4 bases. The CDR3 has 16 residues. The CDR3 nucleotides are TGTGCCAGCAGCTTAGTGCGGGGGGGCCAATACAATGAGCAGTTCTTC. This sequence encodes CASSLVRGGQYNEQFF.

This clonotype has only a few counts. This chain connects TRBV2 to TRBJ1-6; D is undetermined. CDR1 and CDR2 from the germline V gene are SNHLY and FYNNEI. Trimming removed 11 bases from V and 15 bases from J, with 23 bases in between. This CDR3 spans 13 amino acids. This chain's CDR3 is CAANGESLRNLHF. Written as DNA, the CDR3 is TGTGCCGCCAACGGGGAGTCCCTTCGGAACCTCCACTTT.

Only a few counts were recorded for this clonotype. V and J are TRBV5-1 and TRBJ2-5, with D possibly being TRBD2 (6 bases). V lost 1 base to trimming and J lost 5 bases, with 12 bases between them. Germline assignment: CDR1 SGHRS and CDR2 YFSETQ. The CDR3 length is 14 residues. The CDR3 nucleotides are TGCGCCAGCAGCTTGACGCCGGGGAGGGAGACCCAGTACTTC. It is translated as CASSLTPGRETQYF.

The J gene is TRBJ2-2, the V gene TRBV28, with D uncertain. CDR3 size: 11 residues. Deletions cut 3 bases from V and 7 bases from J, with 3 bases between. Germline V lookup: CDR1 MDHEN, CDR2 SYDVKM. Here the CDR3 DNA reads TGTGCCAGCAGTTTCCTCGGGGAGCTGTTTTTT. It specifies CASSFLGELFF.

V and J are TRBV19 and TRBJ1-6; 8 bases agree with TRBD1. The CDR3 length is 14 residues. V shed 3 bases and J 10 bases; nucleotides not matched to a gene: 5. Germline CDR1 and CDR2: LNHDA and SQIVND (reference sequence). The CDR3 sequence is CASSMDRENSPLHF. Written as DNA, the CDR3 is TGTGCCAGTAGTATGGACAGGGAGAACTCACCCCTCCACTTT.

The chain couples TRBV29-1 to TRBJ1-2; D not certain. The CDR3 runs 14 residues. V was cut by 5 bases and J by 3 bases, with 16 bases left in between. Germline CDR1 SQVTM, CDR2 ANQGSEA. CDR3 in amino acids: CSVIDGAWYYGYTF. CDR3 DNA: TGCAGCGTTATAGACGGCGCGTGGTACTATGGCTACACCTTC.

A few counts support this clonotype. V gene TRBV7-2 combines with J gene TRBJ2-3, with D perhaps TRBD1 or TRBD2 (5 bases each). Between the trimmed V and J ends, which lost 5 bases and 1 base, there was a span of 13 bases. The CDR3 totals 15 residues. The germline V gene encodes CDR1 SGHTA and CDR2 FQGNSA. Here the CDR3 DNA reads TGTGCCAGCAGCCAGAACCAGGGACGCACAGATACGCAGTATTTT. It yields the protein CASSQNQGRTDTQYF. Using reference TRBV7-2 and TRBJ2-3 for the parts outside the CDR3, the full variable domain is GAGVSQSPSNKVTEKGKDVELRCDPISGHTALYWYRQSLGQGLEFLIYFQGNSAPDKSGLPSDRFSAERTGGSVSTLTIQRTQQEDSAVYLCASSQNQGRTDTQYFGPGTRLTVL.

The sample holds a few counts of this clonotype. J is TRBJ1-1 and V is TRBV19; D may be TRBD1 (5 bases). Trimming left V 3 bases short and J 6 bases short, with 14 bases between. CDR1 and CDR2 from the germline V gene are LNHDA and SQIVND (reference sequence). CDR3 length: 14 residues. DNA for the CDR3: TGTGCCAGTAGTATTTTGGGGGGGAGCGCTGAAGCTTTCTTT. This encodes CASSILGGSAEAFF.

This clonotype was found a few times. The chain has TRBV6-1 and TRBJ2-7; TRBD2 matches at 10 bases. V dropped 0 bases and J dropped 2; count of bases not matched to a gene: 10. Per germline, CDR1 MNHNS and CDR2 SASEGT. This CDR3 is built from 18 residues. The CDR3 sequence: CASSEARWTSGQAYEQYF. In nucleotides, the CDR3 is TGTGCCAGCAGTGAAGCTCGATGGACTAGCGGTCAAGCCTACGAGCAGTACTTC.

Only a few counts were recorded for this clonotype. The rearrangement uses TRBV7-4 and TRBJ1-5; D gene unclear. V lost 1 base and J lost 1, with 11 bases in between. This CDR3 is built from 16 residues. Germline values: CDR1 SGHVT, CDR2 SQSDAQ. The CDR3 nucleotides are TGTGCCAGCAGCTTAGAGGGCGGGGTGAGCAATCAGCCCCAGCATTTT. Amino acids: CASSLEGGVSNQPQHF.

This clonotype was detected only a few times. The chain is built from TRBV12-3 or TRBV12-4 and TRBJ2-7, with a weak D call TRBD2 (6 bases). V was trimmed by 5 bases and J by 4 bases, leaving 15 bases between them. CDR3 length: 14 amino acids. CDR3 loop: CASSRSDGLYEQYV. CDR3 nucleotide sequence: TGTGCCAGCAGTCGCTCGGACGGACTATACGAGCAGTACGTC.

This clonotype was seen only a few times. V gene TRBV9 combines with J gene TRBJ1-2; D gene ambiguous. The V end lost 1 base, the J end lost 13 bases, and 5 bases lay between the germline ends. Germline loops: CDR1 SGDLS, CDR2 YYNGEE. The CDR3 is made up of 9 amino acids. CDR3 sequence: CASSVPATF. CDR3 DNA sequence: TGTGCCAGCAGCGTACCCGCCACCTTC.

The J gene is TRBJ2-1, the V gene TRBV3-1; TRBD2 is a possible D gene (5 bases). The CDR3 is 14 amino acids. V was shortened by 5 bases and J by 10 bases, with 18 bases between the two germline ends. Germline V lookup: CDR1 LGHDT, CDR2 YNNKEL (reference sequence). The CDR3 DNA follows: TGTGCCAGCAGCAAAGCGGTTGCGGACCGAGAGCAGTTCTTC. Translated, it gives CASSKAVADREQFF.

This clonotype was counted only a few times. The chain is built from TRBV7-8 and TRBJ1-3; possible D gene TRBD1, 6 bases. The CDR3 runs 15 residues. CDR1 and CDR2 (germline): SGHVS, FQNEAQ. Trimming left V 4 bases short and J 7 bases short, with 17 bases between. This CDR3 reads CASSSAGGRGNTIYF. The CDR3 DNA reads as TGTGCCAGCAGCTCGGCCGGGGGGCGAGGCAACACCATATATTTT.

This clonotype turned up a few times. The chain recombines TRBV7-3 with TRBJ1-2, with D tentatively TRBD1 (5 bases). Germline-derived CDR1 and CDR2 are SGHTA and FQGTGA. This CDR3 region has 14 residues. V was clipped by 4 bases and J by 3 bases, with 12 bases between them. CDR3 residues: CASSSPDRYYGYTF. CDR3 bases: TGTGCCAGCAGCTCCCCCGACAGATACTATGGCTACACCTTC.

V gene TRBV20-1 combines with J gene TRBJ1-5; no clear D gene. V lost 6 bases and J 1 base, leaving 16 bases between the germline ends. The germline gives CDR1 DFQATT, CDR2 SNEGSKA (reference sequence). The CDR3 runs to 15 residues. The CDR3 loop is CSAAVVGRSNQPQHF. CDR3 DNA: TGCAGTGCCGCCGTCGTGGGCAGGAGCAATCAGCCCCAGCATTTT.

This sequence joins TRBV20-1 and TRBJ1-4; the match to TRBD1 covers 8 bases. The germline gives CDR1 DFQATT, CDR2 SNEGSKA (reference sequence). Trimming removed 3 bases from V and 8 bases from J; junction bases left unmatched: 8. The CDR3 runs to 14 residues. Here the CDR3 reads CSASEAGGAEKLFF. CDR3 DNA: TGCAGTGCTAGCGAAGCAGGGGGCGCGGAAAAACTGTTTTTT.